The source of this T cell receptor (beta chain) is a study of blood T cell repertoires in COVID-19. Using immunoSEQ multiplex PCR, the repertoire was profiled, and TCRdb retains in-frame clones only, with some absent. The sample lists roughly 200,000 clones, roughly four fifths occurring once. Germline lookup yields CDR1 SGHDT and CDR2 YYEEEE. The CDR3 loop spans 15 amino acids. V was pared by 2 bases and J by 6 bases, with 17 bases between. V is TRBV5-6 and J is TRBJ1-2; perhaps TRBD1 as D (5 bases). Sequenced input: peripheral blood. The TCR sequence derives from a woman of 80 years or more with COVID-19, enrolled during active disease. The DNA for the CDR3 is TGTGCCAGCAGCTTCGGATTTTCAGGGAGGAATGGCTACACCTTC. This translates into CASSFGFSGRNGYTF.